The sequence of this T cell receptor (beta chain) was determined in a study of blood T cell repertoires in COVID-19. This clone was seen only a few times. Under the authors' procedure: It was from reference gene primer amplification that nucleated cell counts were estimated. Clones were sequenced by immunoSEQ multiplex PCR, and TCRdb holds only the in-frame ones, with some missing. That table supplies the V and J calls and clone size; D and trimming were determined from the DNA. The profile shows hundreds of thousands of clones, 88% of them singletons. Unmatched junction bases numbered 7, after V lost 6 bases and J lost 4 bases. Looked up from germline, CDR1 is MDHEN and CDR2 is SYDVKM. The CDR3 has 15 amino acids.

The source of this sequence is a woman between 55 and 75 years old in a cohort exposed to, infected with or recovered from COVID-19 (not recorded which). Input material: PBMCs or T cells enriched from blood (not recorded which). The genes are TRBV28 and TRBJ2-2; 8 nucleotides align to TRBD2. CDR3: CASSRGTSVTGELFF. CDR3 nucleotide sequence: TGTGCCAGCAGCCGAGGGACTAGTGTCACCGGGGAGCTGTTTTTT.